This paragraph covers one TCR beta chain sequence. Germline CDR1 is SGHRS and CDR2 is YFSETQ. This CDR3 has 15 residues. Between the trimmed V and J ends, which lost 3 bases and 0 bases, there was a span of 10 bases. The record originates from a study of blood T cell repertoires in COVID-19. On the study more broadly: Samples representing acute and convalescent COVID-19 were sourced from the United States, Italy and Spain. PBMCs, B-cell-depleted T cells, or T cells provided the cDNA or gDNA that made up the material.

In the original workflow: Amplification with reference gene primers provided the estimates of nucleated cell counts. Some clones are missing from TCRdb's copy, which holds only in-frame ones; the method was immunoSEQ multiplex PCR. The DNA was the basis for D and trimming; V, J and clone size are from that table. The sample includes under 60,000 clones, about nine tenths of them seen just once. The origin of this receptor is a human donor with acute or convalescent COVID-19. The donor label of this sample is uncertain. Sample: peripheral blood. The J gene is TRBJ2-1, the V gene TRBV5-1, with a tentative D call TRBD1 (6 bases). CDR3 coding DNA: TGCGCCAGCAGCTGGACAGCCGTCTCCTACAATGAGCAGTTCTTC. Its protein is CASSWTAVSYNEQFF.